A selection of T cell receptor beta chains follows, all from one sample in a study of neoadjuvant anti-PD-1 for oral cavity cancer. Clones were read by immunoSEQ multiplex PCR, and TCRdb kept only the in-frame ones, dropping some. The top ten clones hold 2.5% to 3% of a sample with roughly 68,000 clones, 80% to 90% of them seen once. The material was PBMCs, obtained after nivolumab (anti-PD-1) treatment. These receptors came from a person aged 35-80 years with oral cavity squamous cell carcinoma. Each CDR3 is given with its conserved first and last residue. D genes are given only for firm matches. Clone size is not always given. Where it is, it says once, few, many or a class for expanded clones.

v_gene	abundance	d_gene	j_gene	CDR3aa	CDR3nt
TRBV19	few	TRBD1	TRBJ1-2	CASRSDRVYGYTF	TGTGCCAGTAGATCCGACAGGGTCTATGGCTACACCTTC
TRBV7-9	-	-	TRBJ2-7	CASSLASSRGPRGEQYF	TGTGCCAGCAGCTTAGCCTCGAGTCGGGGACCAAGGGGTGAGCAGTACTTC
TRBV19	once	TRBD2	TRBJ2-1	CASSIWAGDRNEQFF	TGTGCCAGTAGTATTTGGGCGGGAGATAGGAATGAGCAGTTCTTC
TRBV29-1	once	-	TRBJ2-3	CSVGDYRITDTQYF	TGCAGCGTTGGTGACTATAGAATCACAGATACGCAGTATTTT
TRBV2	-	-	TRBJ1-4	CASSATSTNEKLFF	TGTGCCAGCAGCGCCACCTCAACTAATGAAAAACTGTTTTTT
TRBV2	-	-	TRBJ1-2	CASRVEGGYYGYTF	TGTGCCAGCAGGGTAGAAGGGGGGTACTATGGCTACACCTTC
TRBV19	-	-	TRBJ1-1	CASSRLGTEAFF	TGTGCCAGTAGTAGACTGGGGACTGAAGCTTTCTTT
TRBV6-5	-	TRBD2	TRBJ2-3	CASRVAGPTDTQYF	TGTGCCAGCAGAGTAGCGGGACCCACAGATACGCAGTATTTT
TRBV19	few	-	TRBJ1-5	CASTRTNRAHQPQHF	TGTGCCAGCACCAGAACCAACAGGGCTCATCAGCCCCAGCATTTT
TRBV2	once	-	TRBJ1-2	CASLGVGYGYTF	TGTGCCAGCCTGGGGGTTGGCTATGGCTACACCTTC
TRBV7-2	-	-	TRBJ1-5	CASSGGQGWRPNQPQHF	TGTGCCAGCAGCGGAGGTCAGGGTTGGCGGCCTAATCAGCCCCAGCATTTT
TRBV12-5	-	-	TRBJ2-2	CASGLVQGYGGELFF	TGTGCTAGTGGTTTGGTTCAAGGGTACGGCGGGGAGCTGTTTTTT
TRBV7-9	-	-	TRBJ2-3	CASSLYGDRDTQYF	TGTGCCAGCAGCTTATACGGGGATAGAGATACGCAGTATTTT
TRBV5-4	-	-	TRBJ1-4	CASSLGSTNEKLFF	TGTGCCAGCAGCTTAGGTTCAACTAATGAAAAACTGTTTTTT
TRBV6-6	few	TRBD2	TRBJ2-7	CASSYSSGAYEQYF	TGTGCCAGCAGTTATTCTAGCGGGGCCTACGAGCAGTACTTC
TRBV11-2	-	-	TRBJ2-6	CASSNSRHFLRSGANVLTF	TGTGCCAGCTCCAACTCTCGGCACTTCCTGCGCTCTGGGGCCAACGTCCTGACTTTC
TRBV4-1	-	-	TRBJ1-5	CASSPQGFGQPQHF	TGCGCCAGCAGCCCCCAGGGATTTGGGCAGCCCCAGCATTTT
TRBV29-1	-	TRBD1	TRBJ2-5	CSVATGGRETQYF	TGCAGCGTTGCGACAGGGGGTCGGGAGACCCAGTACTTC
TRBV7-8	-	TRBD1	TRBJ1-2	CASSNSGTGDLYGYTF	TGTGCCAGCAGCAACTCCGGGACAGGGGACCTCTATGGCTACACCTTC
TRBV7-2	-	TRBD2	TRBJ2-1	CASSLRGGSRDEQFF	TGTGCCAGCAGCTTAAGGGGCGGGAGTCGCGATGAGCAGTTCTTC
TRBV2	-	-	TRBJ1-5	CASGREVGNQPQHF	TGTGCCAGCGGTAGGGAAGTGGGCAATCAGCCCCAGCATTTT
TRBV7-9	-	-	TRBJ2-7	CASSYEGEQYF	TGTGCCAGCAGCTATGAAGGCGAGCAGTACTTC
TRBV29-1	-	TRBD1	TRBJ1-4	CSVPDRGNEKLFF	TGCAGCGTTCCCGACAGGGGAAATGAAAAACTGTTTTTT
TRBV11-2	-	TRBD1	TRBJ1-1	CASSLVGGLNTEAFF	TGTGCCAGCAGCTTGGTAGGGGGCCTGAACACTGAAGCTTTCTTT
TRBV6-6	-	TRBD2	TRBJ2-3	CASRPVAGGPTDTQYF	TGTGCCAGCAGACCCGTAGCGGGGGGGCCGACAGATACGCAGTATTTT
TRBV10-3	-	-	TRBJ1-5	CAISETSSSYQPQHF	TGTGCCATCAGTGAGACGAGCAGCTCCTATCAGCCCCAGCATTTT
TRBV4-1	-	-	TRBJ1-2	CASSQEWVWDGYTF	TGCGCCAGCAGCCAAGAGTGGGTCTGGGACGGCTACACCTTC
TRBV7-3	-	-	TRBJ2-1	CASSLNGRRDEQFF	TGTGCCAGCAGCTTAAACGGGAGAAGGGATGAGCAGTTCTTC
TRBV10-1	-	-	TRBJ2-1	CASSPRTNSYNEQFF	TGCGCCAGCAGCCCTCGGACAAACTCCTACAATGAGCAGTTCTTC
TRBV5-1	-	-	TRBJ1-6	CASSLEGGTLHF	TGCGCCAGCAGCTTGGAAGGCGGGACCCTCCACTTT
TRBV28	-	-	TRBJ2-3	CASSLAHVGDTQYF	TGTGCCAGCAGTTTGGCCCACGTTGGAGATACGCAGTATTTT
TRBV28	-	-	TRBJ1-3	CASSFDIWGNTIYF	TGTGCCAGCAGTTTCGATATATGGGGAAACACCATATATTTT
TRBV4-1	-	-	TRBJ1-2	CASSQDPGRGGYGYTF	TGCGCCAGCAGCCAAGATCCCGGCAGGGGAGGTTATGGCTACACCTTC
TRBV7-9	-	-	TRBJ1-2	CASSSWGFYGYTF	TGTGCCAGCAGCTCCTGGGGCTTCTATGGCTACACCTTC
TRBV2	-	-	TRBJ2-5	CASQRMRRGQVTQYF	TGTGCCAGTCAGAGGATGCGCAGGGGACAAGTGACCCAGTACTTC
TRBV27	-	-	TRBJ2-1	CASSPRVVGNNEQFF	TGTGCCAGCAGCCCGAGGGTGGTAGGGAACAATGAGCAGTTCTTC
TRBV27	-	-	TRBJ2-3	CASSLSMGGDTQYF	TGTGCCAGCAGTTTATCGATGGGGGGAGATACGCAGTATTTT
TRBV11-2	-	-	TRBJ2-1	CASSLAGTNNEQFF	TGTGCCAGCAGCTTAGCCGGGACCAACAATGAGCAGTTCTTC
TRBV4-1	-	TRBD1	TRBJ1-1	CASSQGVPGQQNTEAFF	TGCGCCAGCAGCCAAGGCGTACCGGGACAGCAGAACACTGAAGCTTTCTTT
TRBV6-1	-	TRBD1	TRBJ1-5	CASSTGEGQPQHF	TGTGCCAGCAGTACAGGGGAGGGTCAGCCCCAGCATTTT
TRBV9	-	-	TRBJ1-1	CASSAKQMNTEAFF	TGTGCCAGCAGCGCCAAACAAATGAACACTGAAGCTTTCTTT
TRBV4-1	once	-	TRBJ2-6	CASRRYSGANVLTF	TGCGCCAGCAGGCGATACTCTGGGGCCAACGTCCTGACTTTC
TRBV30	-	-	TRBJ1-2	CAWSVQQGTYGYTF	TGTGCCTGGAGTGTACAGCAGGGAACCTATGGCTACACCTTC
TRBV6-5	-	-	TRBJ2-1	CASSPHGALNNEQFF	TGTGCCAGCAGTCCGCACGGGGCCCTTAACAATGAGCAGTTCTTC
TRBV4-1	-	TRBD1	TRBJ1-2	CASSRTLGQGNYGYTF	TGCGCCAGCAGCCGGACCCTGGGACAGGGGAACTATGGCTACACCTTC
TRBV7-3	-	-	TRBJ2-1	CASSPPGVNEQFF	TGTGCCAGCAGCCCCCCCGGGGTCAATGAGCAGTTCTTC
TRBV30	-	TRBD1	TRBJ1-2	CAWRAAWTGFFYGYTF	TGTGCCTGGAGGGCAGCCTGGACAGGGTTTTTCTATGGCTACACCTTC
TRBV2	-	TRBD2	TRBJ2-2	CASSAGTKNTGELFF	TGTGCCAGCAGCGCCGGGACTAAGAACACCGGGGAGCTGTTTTTT
TRBV7-8	-	-	TRBJ2-3	CASSFVWYKPGTQYF	TGTGCCAGCAGCTTTGTCTGGTACAAGCCGGGGACGCAGTATTTT
TRBV6-1	once	-	TRBJ1-4	CASSGKNPNEKLFF	TGTGCCAGCAGTGGGAAGAACCCTAATGAAAAACTGTTTTTT
TRBV9	-	TRBD1	TRBJ1-4	CASSVGYFGRQGNEKLFF	TGTGCCAGCAGCGTAGGATATTTTGGGCGACAGGGGAATGAAAAACTGTTTTTT
TRBV6-5	once	-	TRBJ2-7	CASSYAPVAYEQYF	TGTGCCAGCAGTTACGCCCCCGTGGCCTACGAGCAGTACTTC
TRBV5-1	-	-	TRBJ1-1	CASSLGDQAEAFF	TGCGCCAGCAGCTTGGGGGACCAGGCTGAAGCTTTCTTT
TRBV6-5	-	-	TRBJ1-4	CASSYVAATNEKLFF	TGTGCCAGCAGTTACGTGGCAGCAACTAATGAAAAACTGTTTTTT
TRBV14	-	-	TRBJ2-6	CASSPGLSSGANVLTF	TGTGCCAGCAGCCCGGGCCTCAGCTCTGGGGCCAACGTCCTGACTTTC
TRBV4-1	-	-	TRBJ2-5	CASSQLGLSQETQYF	TGCGCCAGCAGCCAGCTGGGACTCTCCCAAGAGACCCAGTACTTC
TRBV9	-	-	TRBJ2-1	CASSVGGTSPNEQFF	TGTGCCAGCAGCGTAGGCGGGACCAGCCCCAATGAGCAGTTCTTC